Below are 5 T cell receptor beta chains sequenced from a single sample in a study of blood T cell repertoires in COVID-19. Sequenced by immunoSEQ multiplex PCR; TCRdb stores in-frame clones only, minus some. The table shows about 150,000 clones, with around 90% occurring only once. The material sequenced was peripheral blood. The receptors shown here come from a woman between 45 and 60 years old with acute or convalescent COVID-19.

The chain recombines TRBV24-1 with TRBJ1-2, with D unresolved. CDR1 and CDR2 (germline): KGHDR, SFDVKD. This CDR3 has 14 residues. With 1 base removed from V and 4 bases from J, the gap between germline ends came to 9 bases. CDR3 in amino acids: CATSDLPGSYGYTF. The CDR3 nucleotides are TGTGCCACCAGTGATTTACCTGGTAGCTATGGCTACACCTTC.

The V call is TRBV5-4, the J call TRBJ2-3; 12 positions match TRBD2. Unmatched junction bases numbered 6, after V lost 7 bases and J lost 9 bases. CDR1 and CDR2 from the germline V gene are SGHNT and YYREEE (reference sequence). CDR3 length: 13 amino acids. The CDR3 is CASGTSGGLTQYF. The CDR3 nucleotides are TGTGCCAGCGGAACTAGCGGGGGGCTGACGCAGTATTTT.

This chain links TRBV6-6 with TRBJ2-5, with 9 bases identical to TRBD2. Germline V gives CDR1 MNHNY, CDR2 SVGAGI (reference sequence). With V trimmed by 8 bases and J by 5 bases, 9 bases remained unmatched. This CDR3 is built from 14 residues. CDR3 coding DNA: TGTGCCAGCCAACCGAGCGGGGGGAGGGAGACCCAGTACTTC. As protein: CASQPSGGRETQYF.

The V call is TRBV2, the J call TRBJ2-2, with 7 bases identical to TRBD1. With 6 bases clipped from V and 0 bases from J, the junction kept 1 base outside the gene matches. CDR1 and CDR2 from the germline V gene are SNHLY and FYNNEI. The CDR3 has 14 amino acids. Here the CDR3 DNA reads TGTGCCAGCAGAGGACAGGCGAACACCGGGGAGCTGTTTTTT. Protein: CASRGQANTGELFF.

The V gene is TRBV7-8, the J gene TRBJ2-7, with 9 bases identical to TRBD1. This CDR3 contains 15 residues. V lost 2 bases and J lost 5; bases outside the gene matches: 7. Germline V gene lookup returns CDR1 SGHVS and CDR2 FQNEAQ. CDR3 bases: TGTGCCAGCAGCTTAACCGGGACAGGGCGCAACGAGCAGTACTTC. Residues: CASSLTGTGRNEQYF.